The text below deals with one T cell receptor (beta chain). The antigen remains unidentified. It was CD45RO-negative cells, positively selected for CCR7, that made up naive CD8 cells, with terminally differentiated effector memory CD45RA+ cells excluded. V was pared by 7 bases and J by 4 bases, with 8 bases of the junction left unmatched. The germline V gene has CDR1 SGHDT and CDR2 YYEEEE. This CDR3 has 14 residues. Assay: immunoSEQ multiplex PCR; the TCRdb copy retains only in-frame clones and omits some. The table lists hundreds of thousands of clones, approximately 96% of them singletons. This sample is drawn from a study of shared clonotypes between healthy human individuals. Notes on the study in general: Rarefaction demonstrated incomplete sorted-subset sequencing despite large depth.

The chain is built from TRBV5-6 and TRBJ2-3; TRBD1 agrees at 8 bases. Sequenced input: naive CD8+ T cells sorted from blood. The clonotype was recovered from a woman under 40 in good health. CDR3 DNA: TGTGCCAGCCACAGGGGGACCGGGTCAGATACGCAGTATTTT. Translated, it gives CASHRGTGSDTQYF.